This is a list of T cell receptor beta chains from one sample in a study of control samples from healthy donors and cancer patients. This table comes from immunoSEQ multiplex PCR, and its TCRdb copy is limited to in-frame clones, with some not included. The sample includes around 50,000 clones, around 85% seen only once; the top ten take 2.5% to 3%. The specimen was PBMCs. These receptor sequences come from a woman aged 50 to 65 with lung cancer. Both conserved end residues are part of each CDR3. D genes are given only for firm matches. Size values are once, few and many counts, or a class for expanded clones, and some rows have none.

d_call | j_call | v_call | clone_size | cdr3_nt | cdr3_aa
TRBD1 | TRBJ1-3 | TRBV7-2 | - | TGTGCCAGCAGCTTAGCGACAGGGGAATACACCATATATTTT | CASSLATGEYTIYF
- | TRBJ1-2 | TRBV11-2 | - | TGTGCCAGCAGCCCCGACAAGGCAGTCAGGAGCTACACCTTC | CASSPDKAVRSYTF
- | TRBJ1-1 | TRBV30 | - | TGTGCCTGTGACAGATCGAACACTGAAGCTTTCTTT | CACDRSNTEAFF
- | TRBJ1-1 | TRBV6-6 | - | TGTGCCAGCAGTCTCAGAATGGGCAACACTGAAGCTTTCTTT | CASSLRMGNTEAFF
- | TRBJ1-1 | TRBV5-1 | - | TGCGCCAGCAGCCAGAACCCCCTTCTGGAAGCTTTCTTT | CASSQNPLLEAFF
- | TRBJ1-1 | TRBV10-3 | - | TGTGCCATCAGTCGCCCGGGTCTGAACACTGAAGCTTTCTTT | CAISRPGLNTEAFF
- | TRBJ2-5 | TRBV12-3/TRBV12-4 | - | TGTGCCAGCAGTTCTCCGGTACAAGAGACCCAGTACTTC | CASSSPVQETQYF
- | TRBJ2-7 | TRBV4-3 | - | TGCGCCAGCAGCCAAGATAGGGTAGGGTCCTCCTACGAGCAGTACTTC | CASSQDRVGSSYEQYF
- | TRBJ1-2 | TRBV5-4 | once | TGTGCCAGCAGCGAGACGGGGGACTATGGCTACACCTTC | CASSETGDYGYTF
- | TRBJ2-7 | TRBV7-2 | - | TGTGCCAGCAGCTTAGACAGGGCCTCCTACGAGCAGTACTTC | CASSLDRASYEQYF
- | TRBJ1-2 | TRBV5-6 | - | TGTGCCAGCAGCTTGGATGAGACAGTCTATGGCTACACCTTC | CASSLDETVYGYTF
TRBD1 | TRBJ1-1 | TRBV7-9 | - | TGTGCCAGCAGCTTAGGGGAGGGACAGAAAGCTTTCTTT | CASSLGEGQKAFF
TRBD2 | TRBJ2-5 | TRBV5-4 | - | TGTGCCAGCACCGCAGCGGGGGGAAGGGAGACCCAGTACTTC | CASTAAGGRETQYF
TRBD1 | TRBJ2-5 | TRBV7-9 | - | TGTGCCAGCAGCTTATGGGACAGGGAAGGAGAGACCCAGTACTTC | CASSLWDREGETQYF
- | TRBJ2-1 | TRBV29-1 | - | TGCAGCGAATCAGGTAGCTCCTACAATGAGCAGTTCTTC | CSESGSSYNEQFF
- | TRBJ1-5 | TRBV6-6 | - | TGTGCCAGTGAGCGAGGGGAGATGGGCAATCAGCCCCAGCATTTT | CASERGEMGNQPQHF
- | TRBJ1-1 | TRBV6-2/TRBV6-3 | - | TGTGCCAGCAGTAGACTGAACACTGAAGCTTTCTTT | CASSRLNTEAFF
TRBD1 | TRBJ2-4 | TRBV7-3 | - | TGTGCCAGCAGCTTATATGGGACAGGGAAGGACATTCAGTACTTC | CASSLYGTGKDIQYF
- | TRBJ1-1 | TRBV11-2 | - | TGTGCCAGCAGATCAACAGGGGAAGCTTTCTTT | CASRSTGEAFF
- | TRBJ1-1 | TRBV6-6 | - | TGTGCCAGCAGTTACCCGTCGGATATGAACACTGAAGCTTTCTTT | CASSYPSDMNTEAFF
TRBD1 | TRBJ1-1 | TRBV7-2 | - | TGTGCCAGCAGCCAAACAGGGACAGGGGGTGGGGGCACTGAAGCTTTCTTT | CASSQTGTGGGGTEAFF
- | TRBJ1-1 | TRBV19 | - | TGTGCCAGTACATCCGGAGGTATTTGGTCCCCCCCAGTAAATGTGAACACTGAAGCTTTCTTT | CASTSGGIWSPPVNVNTEAFF
- | TRBJ1-5 | TRBV6-5 | - | TGTGCCAGCAGTCGGACAGCCAATCAGCCCCAGCATTTT | CASSRTANQPQHF
- | TRBJ1-2 | TRBV4-1 | - | TGCGCCAGCAGCCAAGAGAACAGCCCTTTATGGTATGGCTACACCTTC | CASSQENSPLWYGYTF
- | TRBJ2-3 | TRBV18 | once | TGTGCCAGCTCACCACCATCCAGCACAGATACGCAGTATTTT | CASSPPSSTDTQYF
TRBD1 | TRBJ1-1 | TRBV7-2 | - | TGTGCCAGCAGCTCGTACACAGGGGGCGGGAAAGCTTTCTTT | CASSSYTGGGKAFF
- | TRBJ1-2 | TRBV24-1 | - | TGTGCCACCACTGACCCGGGGGGTGTGGATGGCTACACCTTC | CATTDPGGVDGYTF
- | TRBJ1-2 | TRBV30 | - | TGTGCCTGGAGTTACAGTTCTAACTATGGCTACACCTTC | CAWSYSSNYGYTF
- | TRBJ2-7 | TRBV28 | - | TGTGCCAGCAGGCTAGACGGAGACTACGAGCAGTACTTC | CASRLDGDYEQYF
- | TRBJ1-3 | TRBV5-1 | - | TGCGCCAGCAGCTTGATATCAGGGGAAGCTGGAAACACCATATATTTT | CASSLISGEAGNTIYF
- | TRBJ2-1 | TRBV5-1 | once | TGCGCCAGCAGCTTGGAGGTGGGGTTGGCCTACAATGAGCAGTTCTTC | CASSLEVGLAYNEQFF
- | TRBJ1-6 | TRBV6-6 | - | TGTGCCAGCAGTTACTCCAGGTTTCCGGATTCACCCCTCCACTTT | CASSYSRFPDSPLHF